The clone carrying this T cell receptor beta chain was recorded at least ten times. Its matching antigen is unknown. The sample belongs to a study of T-cell reconstitution after alpha-beta-depleted transplantation in children. Study-wide findings and caveats: At day 60, the high TCRbeta diversity found in some patients originated from recipient T cells and thymic progenitors that had survived. After transplant, at about two months, alpha-beta T cells were reportedly derived from several hundred expanded graft clones.

Unique molecular identifiers were incorporated into the prepared TCRbeta library. In TCRdb, the PCR reads were re-called with MiXCR into one record per CDR3 protein. The sample comprises 200,000 or so distinct CDR3 sequences, 5% to 6.5% of which are singletons, and about 5% rests with the top ten. V gave up 2 bases and J gave up 1 base, with 17 bases separating them. The CDR3 contains 17 residues. Germline V gives CDR1 MNHEY, CDR2 SVGEGT. The V gene is TRBV6-2 or TRBV6-3, the J gene TRBJ2-5; the D is unclear. This clonotype was obtained from a girl under three years old with combined immunodeficiency, due to receive a stem cell transplant. The sequencing here drew on PBMCs, taken before TCRalphabeta/CD19-depleted stem cell transplant. Here the CDR3 reads CASSYRDPSPFQETQYF. The CDR3 coding sequence is TGTGCCAGCAGTTACAGGGATCCTTCTCCGTTCCAAGAGACCCAGTACTTC.